The following is a T cell receptor beta chain sequence with its context. This record comes from a study of OX40 agonist ivuxolimab in advanced cancers. The CDR3 has 14 residues. Trimming took off 3 bases at V and 0 bases at J, with 11 bases between the two ends. The V gene's germline CDR1 is SQVTM and CDR2 ANQGSEA. The protocol was immunoSEQ multiplex PCR, while the TCRdb copy is restricted to in-frame clones and leaves out a portion. The table includes fewer than 20,000 clones, 80% to 95% detected once. Sequenced here: CD4+ or CD8+ T cells sorted from blood, sampled in a trial of the OX40 agonist ivuxolimab. The receptor was isolated from an adult with an advanced solid tumor such as melanoma, head and neck, liver or kidney cancer. The chain links TRBV29-1 to TRBJ1-1, with D possibly TRBD1 on 6 matching bases. CDR3 in amino acids: CSVDRGGMNTEAFF. The CDR3 coding sequence is TGCAGCGTTGATAGGGGGGGGATGAACACTGAAGCTTTCTTT.